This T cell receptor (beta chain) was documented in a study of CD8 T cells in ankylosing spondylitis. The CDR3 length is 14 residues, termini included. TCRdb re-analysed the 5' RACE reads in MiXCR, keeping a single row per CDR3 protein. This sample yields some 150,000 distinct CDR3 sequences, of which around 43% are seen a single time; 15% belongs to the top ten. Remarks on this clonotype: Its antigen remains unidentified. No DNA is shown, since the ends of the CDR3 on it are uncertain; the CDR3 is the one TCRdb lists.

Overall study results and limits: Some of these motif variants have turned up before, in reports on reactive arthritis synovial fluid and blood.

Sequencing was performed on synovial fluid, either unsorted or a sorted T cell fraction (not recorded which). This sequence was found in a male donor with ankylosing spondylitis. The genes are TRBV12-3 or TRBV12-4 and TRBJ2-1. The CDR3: CASSFLAEPNEQFF.